The 8 T cell receptor beta chains below come from one sample, sequenced in a study of OX40 agonist ivuxolimab in advanced cancers. Data came from immunoSEQ multiplex PCR; TCRdb stores just in-frame clones and leaves some out. The sample holds some 85,000 clones, around nine tenths seen once. This specimen consisted of CD4+ or CD8+ T cells sorted from blood, obtained in a trial of the OX40 agonist ivuxolimab. Receptors originate from an adult with an advanced solid tumor such as melanoma, head and neck, liver or kidney cancer.

The rearrangement links TRBV30 to TRBJ1-3, with D perhaps TRBD1 (5 bases). The V gene's germline CDR1 is GTSNPN and CDR2 SVGIG (reference sequence). The CDR3 runs 13 residues. V was cut by 4 bases and J by 3 bases, with 10 bases left in between. CDR3 sequence reads: CAWTGLVGNTIYF. Here the CDR3 DNA reads TGTGCCTGGACGGGACTAGTTGGAAACACCATATATTTT.

The V and J genes are TRBV27 and TRBJ2-1, with TRBD2 matching over 9 bases. V lost 5 bases and J lost 6; bases outside the gene matches: 14. Germline CDR1 and CDR2: MNHEY and SMNVEV (reference sequence). This CDR3 is 17 amino acids long. CDR3 nucleotide sequence: TGTGCCAGCAGTCCGACCATAGCGGGGGTCCCGACCAATGAGCAGTTCTTC. It encodes CASSPTIAGVPTNEQFF.

The chain couples TRBV30 to TRBJ1-2, with 7 bases that match TRBD1. Germline CDR1 reads GTSNPN; CDR2 reads SVGIG (reference sequence). The J segment lost 0 bases and the V segment lost 2 bases, leaving 18 bases of the junction unmatched. The CDR3 loop spans 19 amino acids. Written as DNA, the CDR3 is TGTGCCTGGAGTACGAGACGACAGGGTTTAAGTTGGGCTAACTATGGCTACACCTTC. Its translation: CAWSTRRQGLSWANYGYTF.

J is TRBJ2-3 and V is TRBV5-1; 8 bases are shared with TRBD1. Germline CDR1 reads SGHRS; CDR2 reads YFSETQ. The CDR3 consists of 15 residues. After removal of 0 bases from V and 1 base from J, the junction contained 1 base not matched to a gene. The CDR3 loop reads CASSLVTGGTDTQYF. CDR3 nucleotide sequence: TGCGCCAGCAGCTTGGTGACAGGGGGCACAGATACGCAGTATTTT.

This clone was found once. This chain links TRBV4-1 with TRBJ1-1; D unclear. V lost 0 bases and J lost 1, with 6 bases in between. From germline, CDR1 is MGHRA and CDR2 YSYEKL. This CDR3 has 14 residues. The CDR3 loop is CASSQDPENTEAFF. CDR3 in DNA: TGCGCCAGCAGCCAAGATCCGGAGAACACTGAAGCTTTCTTT.

The chain uses TRBV7-6 and TRBJ2-1, with D possibly matching TRBD2 (6 bases). Trimming took off 0 bases at V and 10 bases at J, with 22 bases between the two ends. The length of the CDR3 is 17 residues. In germline, CDR1 is SGHVS, CDR2 FNYEAQ. The CDR3, as DNA: TGTGCCAGCAGCTTAGCAGGGCGGGGTGGAGACGCCGGAGAGCAGTTCTTC. It translates to CASSLAGRGGDAGEQFF.

J is TRBJ1-1 and V is TRBV15, with D maybe TRBD1 (5 bases). This CDR3 is 15 amino acids long. V gave up 0 bases and J gave up 2 bases, with 10 bases separating them. Germline CDR1 LNHNV, CDR2 YYDKDF (reference sequence). The CDR3, as DNA: TGTGCCACCAGCAGAGACGGGACTTATAACACTGAAGCTTTCTTT. Translation: CATSRDGTYNTEAFF.

This chain connects TRBV5-1 to TRBJ2-1; D unclear. V lost 1 base and J lost 7, with 3 bases in between. From germline, CDR1 is SGHRS and CDR2 YFSETQ. The CDR3 loop spans 11 amino acids. CDR3 coding DNA: TGCGCCAGCAGCTTGATAAATGAGCAGTTCTTC. It is translated as CASSLINEQFF.